In its sample, the clone carrying this T cell receptor beta chain was seen once. Its antigen remains unidentified. The V and J ends lost 4 bases and 6 bases respectively, with 13 bases between them. The CDR3 is 13 residues long. CDR1 and CDR2 (germline): SGHAT, FQNNGV. Using immunoSEQ multiplex PCR, the repertoire was profiled, and TCRdb retains in-frame clones only, with some absent. The table shows under 95,000 clones, with around 90% occurring only once. Every patient experienced relapse after autologous stem cell transplantation, and brentuximab vedotin exposure varied. The best responses consisted of complete response, partial response or progressive disease. These data belong to a study of PD-1 blockade in classical Hodgkin lymphoma. Study-wide results and caveats: While CD8+ TCR diversity did not rise significantly by C4D1, CD4+ TCR diversity did. Repertoire differences have undefined causes, possibly disease activity or prior therapy. The authors excluded patients who started nivolumab under 1 year after ASCT.

The chain couples TRBV11-2 to TRBJ2-7; D gene ambiguous. This TCR was sampled from a human donor with classical Hodgkin lymphoma. The specimen was peripheral blood mononuclear cells (PBMCs), collected before the second cycle of nivolumab. CDR3 sequence: CASSSPWSREQYF. For the CDR3, the DNA is TGTGCCAGCAGCTCCCCCTGGTCTCGCGAGCAGTACTTC.